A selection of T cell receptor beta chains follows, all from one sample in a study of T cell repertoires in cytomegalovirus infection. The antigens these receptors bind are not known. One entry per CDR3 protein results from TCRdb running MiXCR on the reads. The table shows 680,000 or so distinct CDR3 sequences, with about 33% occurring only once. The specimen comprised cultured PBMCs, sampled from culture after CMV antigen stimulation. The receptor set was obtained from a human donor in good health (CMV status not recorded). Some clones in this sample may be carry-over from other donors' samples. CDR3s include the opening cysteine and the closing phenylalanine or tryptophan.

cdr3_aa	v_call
CASSLSGRAWDEQFF	TRBV7-9
CASSPPGGYGYTF	TRBV7-2
CASSPVPWAGVTTDTQYF	TRBV7-2
CASSQGPGSSLYYGYTF	TRBV4-1
CASSRGAVADTQYF	TRBV7-8
CDTRRDPNNEQLFF	TRBV6-1
CASSPTPNSIYEQYF	TRBV7-2
CASSDSGTKETQYF	TRBV12-3/TRBV12-4
CASSPRTGGETQYF	TRBV7-9
CASSYWVLGPKVFF	TRBV6-2/TRBV6-3
CASSLPVGKGNYGYTF	TRBV5-4
CAGPGQEEIMNTEAFF	TRBV7-2
CASSPGREWYGYTF	TRBV18
CASSRKFSSTDTQYF	TRBV4-1
CASRSDGGGTGANVLTF	TRBV25-1
CASSPWALAGNTIYF	TRBV28
CASWVRTGELFF	TRBV6-5
CASSPGSADTQYF	TRBV7-2
CASRTGAGFSYEQYF	TRBV28
CASSASHPVSYNEQFF	TRBV7-2
CATSDTRLAGRDNEQFF	TRBV24-1
CASSPDYEQYF	TRBV2
CASSPVLFPNTEAFF	TRBV7-6
CASSRRLADTQYF	TRBV6-5
CASSITGSYNQPQHF	TRBV6-6
CASSLVVSGYNEQFF	TRBV5-8
CASSLFGGRGNEQFF	TRBV7-2
CASSGRRWGLSYEQYF	TRBV6-1
CASSLEGYDEQYF	TRBV7-9
CASSTVTSGAQHF	TRBV6-2/TRBV6-3
CASSVKPHVTYNEQFF	TRBV9
CASGRRGESSYEQYF	TRBV19
CASSFGTLGETQYF	TRBV7-2
CASSDRGQGISPLHF	TRBV6-4
CASSSTGTSTNEQFF	TRBV7-2
CASSFSEKLFF	TRBV7-9
CASSVTGAEAFF	TRBV7-6
CASSQGGQQKNIQYF	TRBV4-2
CASSHMDRARRPYNEQFF	TRBV4-3
CSARPFGEHSGEQYF	TRBV20-1
CASSWGLEETQYF	TRBV7-2
CASSSPRGLGANVLTF	TRBV6-2/TRBV6-3
CASSLVLSSYNSPLHF	TRBV7-2
CASSFRGNEQYF	TRBV12-3/TRBV12-4
CASSYAPANVLTF	TRBV7-2
CASSFADTFRGYTF	TRBV12-3/TRBV12-4
CASSEERRANTEAFF	TRBV6-1
CASSRGGFTEAFF	TRBV6-6
CSARHTGISTDTQYF	TRBV20-1
CASSPVLRTGELFF	TRBV7-2
CASSSRRQNTEAFF	TRBV7-2
CASSQGQTIHGYTF	TRBV3-1
CASSPFLGEGTQETQYF	TRBV7-6
CASSQLGDSEAFF	TRBV7-9
CASSLEALMDTEAFF	TRBV7-6